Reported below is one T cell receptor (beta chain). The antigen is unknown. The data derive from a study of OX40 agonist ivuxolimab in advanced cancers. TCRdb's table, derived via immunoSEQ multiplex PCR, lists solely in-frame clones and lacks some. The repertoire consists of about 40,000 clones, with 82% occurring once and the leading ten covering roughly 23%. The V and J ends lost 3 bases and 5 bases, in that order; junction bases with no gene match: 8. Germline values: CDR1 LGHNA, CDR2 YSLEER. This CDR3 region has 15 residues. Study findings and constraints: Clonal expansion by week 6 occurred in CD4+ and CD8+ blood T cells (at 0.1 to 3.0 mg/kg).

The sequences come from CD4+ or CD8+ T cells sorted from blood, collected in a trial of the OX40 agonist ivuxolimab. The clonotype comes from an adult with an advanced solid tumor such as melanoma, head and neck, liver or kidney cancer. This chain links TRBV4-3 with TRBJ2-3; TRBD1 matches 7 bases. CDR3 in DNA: TGCGCCAGCAGCCAGGAAGGGGGCCGGGGAGATACGCAGTATTTT. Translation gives CASSQEGGRGDTQYF.